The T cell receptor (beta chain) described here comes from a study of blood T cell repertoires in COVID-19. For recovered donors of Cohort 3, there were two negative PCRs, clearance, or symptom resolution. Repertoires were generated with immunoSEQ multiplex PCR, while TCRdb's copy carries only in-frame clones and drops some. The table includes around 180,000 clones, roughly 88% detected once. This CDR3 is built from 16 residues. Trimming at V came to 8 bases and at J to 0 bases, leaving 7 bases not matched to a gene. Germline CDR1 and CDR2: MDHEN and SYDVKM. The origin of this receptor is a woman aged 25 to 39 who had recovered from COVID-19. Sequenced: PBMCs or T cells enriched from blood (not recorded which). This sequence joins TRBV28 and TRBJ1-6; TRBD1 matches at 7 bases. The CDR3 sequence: CASWGQKSSYNSPLHF. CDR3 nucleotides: TGTGCCAGCTGGGGACAGAAAAGCTCCTATAATTCACCCCTCCACTTT.